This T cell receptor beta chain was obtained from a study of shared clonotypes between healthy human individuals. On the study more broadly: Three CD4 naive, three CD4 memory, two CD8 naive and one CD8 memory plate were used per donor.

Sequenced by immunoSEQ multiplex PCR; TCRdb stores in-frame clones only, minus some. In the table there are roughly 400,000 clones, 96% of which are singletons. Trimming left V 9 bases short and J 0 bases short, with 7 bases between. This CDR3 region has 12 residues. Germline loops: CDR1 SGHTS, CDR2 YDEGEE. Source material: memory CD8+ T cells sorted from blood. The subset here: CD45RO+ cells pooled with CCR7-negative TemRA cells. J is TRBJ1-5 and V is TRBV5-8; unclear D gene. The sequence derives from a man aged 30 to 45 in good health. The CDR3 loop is CATCYSNQPQHF. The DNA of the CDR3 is TGTGCCACCTGTTATAGCAATCAGCCCCAGCATTTT.